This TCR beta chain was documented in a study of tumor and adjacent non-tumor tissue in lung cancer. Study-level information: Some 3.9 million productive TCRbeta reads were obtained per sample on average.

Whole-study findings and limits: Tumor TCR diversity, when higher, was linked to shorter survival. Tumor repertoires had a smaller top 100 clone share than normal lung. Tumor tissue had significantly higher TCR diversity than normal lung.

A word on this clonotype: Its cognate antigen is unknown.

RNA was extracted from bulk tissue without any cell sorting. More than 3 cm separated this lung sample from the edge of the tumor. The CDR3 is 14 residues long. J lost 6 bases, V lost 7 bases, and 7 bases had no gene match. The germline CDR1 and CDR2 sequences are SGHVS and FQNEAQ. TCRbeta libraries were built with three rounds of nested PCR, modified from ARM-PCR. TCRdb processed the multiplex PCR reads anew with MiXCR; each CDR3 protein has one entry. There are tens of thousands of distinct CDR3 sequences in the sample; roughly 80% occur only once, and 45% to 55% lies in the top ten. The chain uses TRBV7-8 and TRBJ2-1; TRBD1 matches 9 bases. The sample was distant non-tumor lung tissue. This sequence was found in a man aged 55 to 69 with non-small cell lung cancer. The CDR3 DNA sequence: TGTGCCAGCACGCTGGACAGGGGTTGCAATGAGCAGTTCTTC. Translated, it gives CASTLDRGCNEQFF. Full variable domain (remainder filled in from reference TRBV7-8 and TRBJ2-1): GAGVSQSPRYKVAKRGQDVALRCDPISGHVSLFWYQQALGQGPEFLTYFQNEAQLDKSGLPSDRFFAERPEGSVSTLKIQRTQQEDSAVYLCASTLDRGCNEQFFGPGTRLTVL.